The rows below give T cell receptor beta chains drawn from one sample of a study of blood T cell repertoires in COVID-19. Assay used: immunoSEQ multiplex PCR; TCRdb lists only in-frame clones, some missing. The data hold approximately 260,000 clones, with 65% to 80% observed a single time. The sequenced sample consisted of peripheral blood. The source of these receptors is a woman in her 40s with active or convalescent COVID-19. Both conserved end residues are part of each CDR3. Fields, in order: clone size, J gene, V gene, D gene, CDR3 DNA, CDR3 protein. The D gene is left open where the match is weak. For some rows the clone size is stated as once, few or many, or as a class when expanded; others skip it.

abundance: .; j_gene: TRBJ1-2; v_gene: TRBV6-5; d_gene: TRBD1; CDR3nt: TGTGCCAGCAGTTACTCGCTAGGGGGCAACTATGGCTACACCTTC; CDR3aa: CASSYSLGGNYGYTF
abundance: .; j_gene: TRBJ1-5; v_gene: TRBV6-5; d_gene: .; CDR3nt: TGTGCCTTCCCCTCCCCGGGTTATCAGCCCCAGCATTTT; CDR3aa: CAFPSPGYQPQHF
abundance: .; j_gene: TRBJ1-2; v_gene: TRBV9; d_gene: TRBD1; CDR3nt: TGTGCCAGCAGCGGAAACACGGGACAGGGCTATGGCTACACCTTC; CDR3aa: CASSGNTGQGYGYTF
abundance: .; j_gene: TRBJ2-2; v_gene: TRBV5-1; d_gene: TRBD2; CDR3nt: TGCGCCAGCAGCTGGGGACTAGCGGTTGCGAACACCGGGGAGCTGTTTTTT; CDR3aa: CASSWGLAVANTGELFF
abundance: .; j_gene: TRBJ1-5; v_gene: TRBV21-1; d_gene: .; CDR3nt: TGTGCCAGCAGCATGGGCAGGGGGAATCAGCCCCAGCATTTT; CDR3aa: CASSMGRGNQPQHF
abundance: .; j_gene: TRBJ2-5; v_gene: TRBV4-2; d_gene: TRBD2; CDR3nt: TGTGCCAGCAGTCTCGCTCCTAGCGGGGGGCAAGAGACCCAGTACTTC; CDR3aa: CASSLAPSGGQETQYF
abundance: .; j_gene: TRBJ2-1; v_gene: TRBV3-1/TRBV3-2; d_gene: TRBD2; CDR3nt: TGTGCCAGTTCCCGCTATAGCGGGGGGGCGATAAATGAGCAGTTCTTC; CDR3aa: CASSRYSGGAINEQFF
abundance: .; j_gene: TRBJ1-3; v_gene: TRBV6-5; d_gene: .; CDR3nt: TGTGCCAGCAGGCGATACAGCTCTGGAAACACCATATATTTT; CDR3aa: CASRRYSSGNTIYF
abundance: few; j_gene: TRBJ1-2; v_gene: TRBV10-3; d_gene: TRBD1; CDR3nt: TGTGCCATCAGTGGGAACCATGGACAGGGGGCGGATGGCTACACCTTC; CDR3aa: CAISGNHGQGADGYTF
abundance: .; j_gene: TRBJ2-3; v_gene: TRBV5-5; d_gene: .; CDR3nt: TGTGCCAGCAGCTCGGCGGCTAGCACAGATACGCAGTATTTT; CDR3aa: CASSSAASTDTQYF
abundance: .; j_gene: TRBJ1-1; v_gene: TRBV28; d_gene: .; CDR3nt: TGTGCCAGCAGTTTATTCGGGTCTTTAAGGGGGAACACTGAAGCTTTCTTT; CDR3aa: CASSLFGSLRGNTEAFF
abundance: once; j_gene: TRBJ1-6; v_gene: TRBV11-3; d_gene: TRBD1; CDR3nt: TGTGCCAGCAGCTTGGGACAGGGGGGCTCACCCCTCCACTTT; CDR3aa: CASSLGQGGSPLHF
abundance: once; j_gene: TRBJ1-1; v_gene: TRBV27; d_gene: .; CDR3nt: TGTGCCAGCAGTGTGACTTTAAAGTACACTGAAGCTTTCTTT; CDR3aa: CASSVTLKYTEAFF
abundance: .; j_gene: TRBJ2-1; v_gene: TRBV6-1; d_gene: .; CDR3nt: TGTGCCAGCAGTGAAGTGAGCTACAATGAGCAGTTCTTC; CDR3aa: CASSEVSYNEQFF
abundance: .; j_gene: TRBJ2-1; v_gene: TRBV11-2; d_gene: TRBD2; CDR3nt: TGTGCCAGCAGCTCCCAAGGGGCTAGCGGGGGGCGAGTATACAATGAGCAGTTCTTC; CDR3aa: CASSSQGASGGRVYNEQFF
abundance: few; j_gene: TRBJ1-1; v_gene: TRBV7-8; d_gene: .; CDR3nt: TGTGCCAGCAGCTTAGCGTGGCAGGCGATAGGGAACACTGAAGCTTTCTTT; CDR3aa: CASSLAWQAIGNTEAFF
abundance: once; j_gene: TRBJ1-6; v_gene: TRBV5-6; d_gene: TRBD1; CDR3nt: TGTGCCAGCAGCTTGGGGACAGGGAATTCACCCCTCCACTTT; CDR3aa: CASSLGTGNSPLHF
abundance: .; j_gene: TRBJ1-3; v_gene: TRBV5-1; d_gene: TRBD1; CDR3nt: TGCGCCAGCAGCGGATTGACAGGGATGGCTGGAAACACCATATATTTT; CDR3aa: CASSGLTGMAGNTIYF
abundance: .; j_gene: TRBJ1-2; v_gene: TRBV14; d_gene: .; CDR3nt: TGTGCCAGCAGCCAAGACAGGTGGAACGGCTACACCTTC; CDR3aa: CASSQDRWNGYTF
abundance: few; j_gene: TRBJ1-2; v_gene: TRBV7-2; d_gene: TRBD1; CDR3nt: TGTGCCAGCAGCTTAGCAGGGGGCGGTGGCTACACCTTC; CDR3aa: CASSLAGGGGYTF
abundance: .; j_gene: TRBJ1-1; v_gene: TRBV19; d_gene: TRBD1; CDR3nt: TGTGCCAGTAACGAAGCTCCGGGACAGGTGAACACTGAAGCTTTCTTT; CDR3aa: CASNEAPGQVNTEAFF
abundance: .; j_gene: TRBJ2-6; v_gene: TRBV5-1; d_gene: TRBD1; CDR3nt: TGCGCCAGCAGTACCGGGACAGTCAACTCTGGGGCCAACGTCCTGACTTTC; CDR3aa: CASSTGTVNSGANVLTF
abundance: .; j_gene: TRBJ2-5; v_gene: TRBV2; d_gene: TRBD2; CDR3nt: TGTGCCAGCAGCCCCGGGACTAGCGGGGGTGGGACCCAGTACTTC; CDR3aa: CASSPGTSGGGTQYF
abundance: .; j_gene: TRBJ1-1; v_gene: TRBV7-3; d_gene: .; CDR3nt: TGTGCCAGCAGATCTGGAGGGGAGAACACTGAAGCTTTCTTT; CDR3aa: CASRSGGENTEAFF
abundance: once; j_gene: TRBJ1-6; v_gene: TRBV5-1; d_gene: TRBD1; CDR3nt: TGCGCCAGCAGCTCGTCGGACAGGGGAGGTAATTCACCCCTCCACTTT; CDR3aa: CASSSSDRGGNSPLHF
abundance: .; j_gene: TRBJ1-6; v_gene: TRBV6-6; d_gene: .; CDR3nt: TGTGCCAGCAGTTATCAGGAATATAATTCACCCCTCCACTTT; CDR3aa: CASSYQEYNSPLHF
abundance: .; j_gene: TRBJ1-1; v_gene: TRBV7-2; d_gene: TRBD1; CDR3nt: TGTGCCAGCAGCCGCTACGACGGGACAGGACTTGAAGCTTTCTTT; CDR3aa: CASSRYDGTGLEAFF
abundance: .; j_gene: TRBJ1-4; v_gene: TRBV2; d_gene: .; CDR3nt: TGTGCCAGCACTCGACAGGCAGTGGGCGAAAAACTGTTTTTT; CDR3aa: CASTRQAVGEKLFF
abundance: .; j_gene: TRBJ1-2; v_gene: TRBV6-5; d_gene: TRBD1; CDR3nt: TGTGCCAGCAGTTATGACAGGGTGCATGGCTACACCTTC; CDR3aa: CASSYDRVHGYTF
abundance: .; j_gene: TRBJ2-7; v_gene: TRBV28; d_gene: TRBD1; CDR3nt: TGTGCCAGCAGTTTAAGGGGACAGGGGGCGCGTGAGCAGTACTTC; CDR3aa: CASSLRGQGAREQYF
abundance: .; j_gene: TRBJ1-2; v_gene: TRBV12-3/TRBV12-4; d_gene: .; CDR3nt: TGTGCCAGCACCCCTACAGGGTACTATGGCTACACCTTC; CDR3aa: CASTPTGYYGYTF
abundance: .; j_gene: TRBJ1-2; v_gene: TRBV7-2; d_gene: .; CDR3nt: TGTGCCAGCAGCTTAGTGGAGTTTAACTATGGCTACACCTTC; CDR3aa: CASSLVEFNYGYTF
abundance: .; j_gene: TRBJ2-2; v_gene: TRBV10-3; d_gene: TRBD2; CDR3nt: TGTGCCATCGGGACTAGCGGGGAGAAGAACACCGGGGAGCTGTTTTTT; CDR3aa: CAIGTSGEKNTGELFF
abundance: .; j_gene: TRBJ2-2; v_gene: TRBV6-5; d_gene: TRBD1; CDR3nt: TGTGCCAGCAAGGCACAGGGGGTCGCCGGGGAGCTGTTTTTT; CDR3aa: CASKAQGVAGELFF
abundance: .; j_gene: TRBJ1-2; v_gene: TRBV2; d_gene: .; CDR3nt: TGTGCCAGCAGCTCCGAGGGCAGGTCTGAGGGCTACACCTTC; CDR3aa: CASSSEGRSEGYTF
abundance: .; j_gene: TRBJ1-1; v_gene: TRBV5-1; d_gene: TRBD1; CDR3nt: TGCGCCAGCAGCCAAATGACAGGGGGCGGCACTGAAGCTTTCTTT; CDR3aa: CASSQMTGGGTEAFF
abundance: .; j_gene: TRBJ2-6; v_gene: TRBV28; d_gene: .; CDR3nt: TGTGCCAGCAGCAATGACATAAGCTCTGGGGCCAACGTCCTGACTTTC; CDR3aa: CASSNDISSGANVLTF
abundance: .; j_gene: TRBJ2-1; v_gene: TRBV7-9; d_gene: TRBD2; CDR3nt: TGTGCCAGCAGCGTTATAGCGGGGGGACGCTACAATGAGCAGTTCTTC; CDR3aa: CASSVIAGGRYNEQFF
abundance: .; j_gene: TRBJ1-4; v_gene: TRBV3-1/TRBV3-2; d_gene: .; CDR3nt: TGTGCCAGCAGTGCGAGCGACAGGTGGGAAAAACTGTTTTTT; CDR3aa: CASSASDRWEKLFF
abundance: .; j_gene: TRBJ2-3; v_gene: TRBV3-1/TRBV3-2; d_gene: .; CDR3nt: TGTGCCAGCAGCCAAGATCCGGGGACTAGCACAGATACGCAGTATTTT; CDR3aa: CASSQDPGTSTDTQYF
abundance: .; j_gene: TRBJ1-2; v_gene: TRBV9; d_gene: .; CDR3nt: TGTGCCAGCAGCTTATCGACAGCTAACTATGGCTACACCTTC; CDR3aa: CASSLSTANYGYTF